This T cell receptor (beta chain) was retrieved from a study of blood T cell repertoires in COVID-19. This clone has only one observation. The CDR3 sequence is 14 residues long. CDR1 SEHNR and CDR2 FQNEAQ come from the germline V gene (reference sequence). V was clipped by 2 bases and J by 1 base, with 8 bases between them. TCRdb's copy holds only in-frame clones and misses some; the assay was immunoSEQ multiplex PCR. The data show over 95,000 clones, about nine tenths seen once. Source material: peripheral blood. The V call is TRBV7-9, the J call TRBJ1-1, with D perhaps TRBD1 (6 bases). The receptor was isolated from a woman in her fifties or sixties with acute or convalescent COVID-19. Here the CDR3 DNA reads TGTGCCAGCAGCTTACAGGGGTCGAACACTGAAGCTTTCTTT. Residues: CASSLQGSNTEAFF.